The sequence of this T cell receptor (beta chain) was determined in a study of Tregs in tolerant kidney transplant recipients (dated 2019 in TCRdb). For context, the study as a whole: Transplants used related donors with nonmyeloablative bone marrow transplantation; mixed chimerism was transient in the human trials. The study applied TCRbeta sequencing to find donor-specific regulatory T cells before combined kidney and bone marrow transplantation and then followed those same cells after transplant.

As concerns this clone: What this receptor recognizes is not known. The read finishes 3 residues shy of the CDR3 end, and the germline J gene is used to complete it.

Genomic DNA was extracted from sorted cells with the QIAGEN DNeasy Blood and Tissue Kit for TCRbeta CDR3 sequencing. High-throughput TCRbeta CDR3 sequencing, which included PCR amplification with bias correction and internal controls, was done commercially through immunoSEQ. As for the authors' bioinformatics: Unique productive TCRbeta sequences were defined by CDR3 nucleotide sequence where primers matched, and otherwise by CDR3 amino acid sequence together with Vbeta and Jbeta genes. To correct for sorting error, sequences found in more than one sorted population at a frequency ratio of 2:1 or less were discarded, and the remaining shared sequences were assigned to the population with the higher frequency. Donor-reactive sequences were defined as at least 5-fold expanded in CFSE-low cells versus unstimulated cells, with frequency of at least 0.01% in CFSE-low cells. Repertoire divergence was quantified by Jensen-Shannon divergence using the top 100 TCRbeta sequences ranked by frequency. When a sample had multiple sequencing runs, each run was corrected for sorting error separately and the runs were then pooled. In TCRdb, the immuneACCESS table is reduced to in-frame sequences with V and J assigned. These tables do not hold every clone; where another copy was compared, an unresolved V gene accounts for under half, and the others remain unexplained. V and J calls and clone size are those listed in that table; D and trimming were worked out from the DNA. The sample table on file contains 50,000 to 65,000 clones. Jointly, the top ten make up about 0.76% of the sample.

Including cysteine and phenylalanine, the CDR3 has 17 amino acids. Shown are 42 bases from within the CDR3, in frame from base 1. Reading the germline V gene gives CDR1 SNHLY and CDR2 FYNNEI. Germline trimming amounts to 2 bases on V and 4 bases on J, with 11 as the count of junction bases outside the gene matches. The label giving this sample's time point can be read as: blood sample drawn before combined kidney and bone marrow transplant. Unstimulated Tregs (CD4+CD25+CD127-), CD4+ non-Tregs (CD4+CD25-), CD4 and CD8 cells were FACS-sorted from thawed PBMCs. Patients were several combined kidney and bone marrow transplant recipients from the ITN036ST trial, and only these trial subjects had samples available. Healthy control blood was processed to PBMCs with a Ficoll density gradient and then cryopreserved, whereas patient PBMCs were collected both before and after transplant. What the authors observed across the whole study: Expanding Tregs with activated donor B cells appeared to identify the most biologically relevant and donor-specific TCRbeta repertoire. In tolerant patients, donor-specific Tregs expanded more than Tregs overall, which suggests antigen-driven rather than nonspecific expansion. For some patients the PCR primers changed over time, which made it impossible to compare the samples from those patients at the nucleotide level. Biological reproducibility was not directly addressed, though technical replication error appeared minimal. The study was constrained by small patient numbers, and validation of the findings is required in larger populations and under other immunosuppression protocols.

The chain employs TRBV2 and TRBJ2-5, with 9 junctional bases fitting TRBD2. Material: CD4+ T cells from blood, obtained before the transplant. The origin of this receptor is a human donor who received a combined kidney and bone marrow transplant. Incomplete CDR3 DNA: TGTGCCAGCAGTGAAATAGCGGGAGCGGCTGTGAGAGAGACC. Its translation reads: CASSEIAGAAVRET. The full CDR3 protein is CASSEIAGAAVRETQYF.